This T cell receptor (beta chain) is drawn from a study of blood T cells in healthy people across ages. As regards this clonotype: The antigen is undetermined.

No fewer than 6 million PBMCs went into each sample. Alongside a J-beta primer mix, a sample-barcoded 5' primer served in a second PCR lasting roughly 7 to 11 cycles. From each sample, at least 2.5 million paired-end reads containing CDR3 were obtained. One entry per CDR3 protein, called by TCRdb with MiXCR from the 5' RACE reads. The table has approximately 900,000 distinct CDR3 sequences, under 35% seen once; the top ten hold roughly a tenth. Study outcomes and limitations: Investigators viewed diversity estimates from one million T cells as underestimates, the study reported.

Germline-derived CDR1 and CDR2 are DFQATT and SNEGSKA (reference sequence). This CDR3 has 12 amino acids. Between the trimmed V and J ends, which lost 1 base and 6 bases, there was a span of 6 bases. This sample also appeared in a second study, on T cells of mothers and their children. In that study: Unrelated mother-child pairs always had slightly, but never significantly, lower normalized overlap than related pairs.

J is TRBJ1-4 and V is TRBV20-1; D unclear. The receptor was derived from a woman aged 35 to 49 in good health. Source material: blood. CDR3 in amino acids: CSARGSHEKLFF. The CDR3 DNA reads as TGCAGTGCTAGAGGATCTCATGAAAAACTGTTTTTT.